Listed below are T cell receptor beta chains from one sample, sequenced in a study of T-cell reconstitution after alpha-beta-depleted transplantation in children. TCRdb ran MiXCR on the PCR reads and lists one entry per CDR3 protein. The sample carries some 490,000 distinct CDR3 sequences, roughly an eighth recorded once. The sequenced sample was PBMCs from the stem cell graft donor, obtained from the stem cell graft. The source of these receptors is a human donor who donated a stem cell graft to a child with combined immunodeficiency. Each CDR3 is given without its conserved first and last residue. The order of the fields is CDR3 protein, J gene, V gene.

cdr3_aa: ASSPDSSYGYT; j_call: TRBJ1-2; v_call: TRBV18
cdr3_aa: ASSVGARESYGYT; j_call: TRBJ1-2; v_call: TRBV9
cdr3_aa: AWSVPEPTGETQF; j_call: TRBJ2-1; v_call: TRBV30
cdr3_aa: ASSPHPRLTDTQY; j_call: TRBJ2-3; v_call: TRBV4-1
cdr3_aa: ASSSGWTYEQY; j_call: TRBJ2-7; v_call: TRBV6-2/TRBV6-3
cdr3_aa: ASSYDGTGGYT; j_call: TRBJ1-2; v_call: TRBV7-2
cdr3_aa: ASSRRLAYNEQF; j_call: TRBJ2-1; v_call: TRBV27
cdr3_aa: ASSPGQVDYNEQF; j_call: TRBJ2-1; v_call: TRBV18
cdr3_aa: AISERAGAPYEQY; j_call: TRBJ2-7; v_call: TRBV10-3
cdr3_aa: ASRTGDTGELF; j_call: TRBJ2-2; v_call: TRBV12-3/TRBV12-4
cdr3_aa: SATIQGANYNEQF; j_call: TRBJ2-1; v_call: TRBV20-1
cdr3_aa: ASSFGTGPYNEQF; j_call: TRBJ2-1; v_call: TRBV28
cdr3_aa: ASSPSAGNTEAF; j_call: TRBJ1-1; v_call: TRBV12-3/TRBV12-4
cdr3_aa: SAGGLAGEVNEQF; j_call: TRBJ2-1; v_call: TRBV20-1
cdr3_aa: ASRDKAGGLYEQY; j_call: TRBJ2-7; v_call: TRBV27
cdr3_aa: ATSDAIPTGRAGELF; j_call: TRBJ2-2; v_call: TRBV24-1
cdr3_aa: ASSLSSYTEAF; j_call: TRBJ1-1; v_call: TRBV7-9
cdr3_aa: ASSFRQTDTQY; j_call: TRBJ2-3; v_call: TRBV28